The entry below gives a single T cell receptor (beta chain) sequence along with its context. Its antigen is not yet known. Per-base quality was not reported, and no clone a single base away is much larger than it. Receptors were amplified or captured by 5' RACE. Sequenced using an Illumina HiSeq 2500. A second roughly 6 to 12 cycle PCR used a sample-barcoded 5' primer and a J-beta primer mix. A unique molecular identifier was introduced onto each TCR beta cDNA molecule by a template-switch 5' adaptor carrying 12 random nucleotides. At least 2.5 million CDR3-containing paired-end reads were obtained from each sample. First-strand cDNA was synthesized from all RNA with the Mint cDNA synthesis kit, primed by a TRBC-specific oligonucleotide. After uracil-DNA glycosylase treatment, a first 18-cycle PCR used universal primers M1SS and BC2_uni_R on all cDNA. The paper's data handling went like this. For normalization, 1 million high-quality reads were randomly selected from each sample, with every read carrying a distinct molecular identifier. Instead of being binned into consensus sequences, reads that shared molecular identifiers were thrown out. CDR3 identification, clonotype clustering and error correction used MiTCR with a Q25 quality threshold and the strictest error-elimination algorithm. A nonparametric unseen species model with Euler transformation was used to estimate a lower bound on total TCR beta diversity. TCRdb trimmed the raw reads at Q25, called clones with MiXCR and kept productive beta chains. Merged by CDR3 protein, the rows form single entries marked with the most common genes and DNA. The V and J calls come from TCRdb's annotation, not from the publication. The sample table holds around 940,000 distinct CDR3 sequences, of which roughly 51% were seen once. About a fifth of the sample rests with the top ten.

The data are from a study of blood T cells in healthy people across ages (dated by TCRdb to 2013 to 2016). Regarding the study in general: In model experiments, template switching captured about one uniquely barcoded TCR beta cDNA molecule for every two T cells. Donors were grouped into four age groups: young (average approximately 15 years), middle-aged (39), aged (62) and long-lived (approximately 78). Two additional independent replicas of 1 million unique cDNA reads from the same blood draw were analyzed for two donors (one aged 18 to 30 and one aged 80 or older). To track age-related changes in TCR beta repertoire diversity, the study relied on deep sequencing normalized with unique cDNA molecular identifiers. To avoid experimental bias, donors of different ages were randomly spread across the sequencing lanes. Overall study outcomes, separate from this receptor: As age increased, observed TCR beta diversity per million T cells dropped in a roughly linear way, and a significant reduction was already evident by age about 36. Because donor CMV infection status was unknown, age-related changes in expanded clonotypes were potentially confounded. The percentage of naive T cells measured by flow cytometry correlated strongly with observed TCR beta diversity. Bulk unsorted PBMC profiling prevented conclusive comparison of naive and antigen-experienced compartments. Total diversity estimates from one million sequenced T cells were considered lower bounds and underestimates. The long-lived group showed more naive CD4+ T cells, fewer expanded clones and increased TCR diversity than the aged group, suggesting age selection.

CDR1 and CDR2 (DFQATT, SNEGSKA) derive from the germline V gene (reference sequence). V trim: 4 bases; J trim: 0 bases; unmatched bases: 4. The CDR3 runs 15 amino acids, cysteine and phenylalanine included. Just the 45-base CDR3 DNA is kept, in frame starting at base 1. Donors were 39 systemically healthy Caucasian individuals from Russia aged roughly 6 to 100 years. Each donor gave ten milliliters of peripheral blood, collected into EDTA-treated Vacutainer tubes. Ficoll-Paque density-gradient centrifugation was used to isolate PBMCs, with at least 7 million per sample. Total RNA was extracted from PBMCs with Trizol reagent, with at least 6 micrograms obtained per sample. The percentages of naive CD45RAhigh/CD27high T cells were determined by flow cytometry on a PBMC aliquot from every donor.

Material for sequencing was blood. Here the chain combines TRBV20-1 and TRBJ2-3; 10 central nucleotides agree with TRBD2. The sequence was collected from a woman aged 55-70 years in good health. The DNA sequence is given as TGCAGTGCTAATCCACTAGCGGGAAGCACAGATACGCAGTATTTT. This codes for CSANPLAGSTDTQYF.